The text below deals with one T cell receptor (beta chain). This sample was taken from a study of vaccination and CD4 T cells after COVID-19. At the level of the study: Participants were administered two doses of either the BNT162b2 or the mRNA-1273 vaccine. The interval from dose two to post-vaccine sampling had a median of about 66 days, and it ranged from 14 to 241.

In TCRdb, the PCR reads were re-called with MiXCR into one record per CDR3 protein. The sample gives some 18,000 distinct CDR3 sequences, just over 60% of which show up once; 0.95% to 1.3% is in the top ten. The sequence derives from a human donor who had recovered from COVID-19. The starting material was CD4+ T cells from blood, obtained after SARS-CoV-2 vaccination.

The CDR3 DNA reads TGCAGCGTTCGGGAGGGACAGGGCGGCTACACCTTC. Translated: CSVREGQGGYTF. The chain carries TRBV29-1 and TRBJ1-2; TRBD1 aligns across 9 bases. Trimming took 5 bases from V and 8 from J; bases not matched to a gene: 6. The CDR3 sequence is 12 residues long. Germline loops: CDR1 SQVTM, CDR2 ANQGSEA.